This entry lists 3 T cell receptor beta chains sequenced from one sample in a study of T-cell memory formation after mild COVID-19. TCRdb re-analysed the 5' RACE reads in MiXCR, keeping a single row per CDR3 protein. The table lists about 190,000 distinct CDR3 sequences, roughly a tenth of them singletons, with 3% in the top ten. The sequenced material came from PBMCs or a T cell subset sorted from them (not recorded which). Receptor source: a man younger than 35 who had mild COVID-19 (a few samples of this study predate the infection). Cell type and time point are not known.

The CDR3 DNA is TGCGCCAGCAGCTCGGACCGCAATGAGCAGTTCTTC. This encodes CASSSDRNEQFF. The gene calls are TRBV5-1 and TRBJ2-1, with D hard to call. This CDR3 comprises 12 residues. Trimming pared 3 bases from V and 6 bases from J, leaving 7 bases between. Germline CDR1 is SGHRS and CDR2 is YFSETQ.

The CDR3 loop is CASSHSGGMTEAFF. The CDR3 bases are TGTGCCAGCAGTCATTCTGGGGGCATGACTGAAGCTTTCTTT. The gene calls are TRBV3-1 and TRBJ1-1, with D possibly matching TRBD1 (6 bases). CDR3 length equals 14 residues. CDR1 is LGHDT and CDR2 is YNNKEL in the germline V gene (reference sequence). V gave up 6 bases and J gave up 5 bases, with 16 bases separating them.

The chain uses TRBV12-3 or TRBV12-4 and TRBJ2-7, with TRBD2 matching 13 bases. V was pared by 4 bases and J by 3 bases, with 3 bases of the junction left unmatched. This CDR3 contains 15 residues. The CDR3 is CASSSGTSGVYEQYF. In nucleotides, the CDR3 is TGTGCCAGCAGTTCCGGGACTAGCGGGGTCTACGAGCAGTACTTC.